Below are 9 T cell receptor beta chains sequenced from a single sample in a study of T cells expressing NK-cell markers. No DNA is given; TCRdb re-called the 5' RACE reads and lists each CDR3 protein once. Its listing shows 300,000 to 500,000 distinct CDR3 sequences. The source material was blood T cells: a sorted CD56 or NKG2C T cell subset, CD4+ or CD8+ T cells, or bulk PBMC T cells (not recorded which). The source is a woman aged 45-60 years in good health.

V and J are TRBV19 and TRBJ2-3; with no DNA, the TCRdb D assignment of TRBD2 cannot be verified. CDR1 and CDR2 (germline): LNHDA, SQIVND (reference sequence). This CDR3 has 14 amino acids. Here the CDR3 reads CASSVAGYTDTQYF.

The chain recombines TRBV24-1 with TRBJ2-1. This CDR3 comprises 15 residues. Germline-derived CDR1 and CDR2 are KGHDR and SFDVKD. This CDR3 reads CATSVSGRSYNEQFF.

The chain employs TRBV5-1 and TRBJ2-1; there is no DNA to check the TCRdb D call of TRBD2. This CDR3 is built from 16 residues. CDR1 and CDR2 from the germline V gene are SGHRS and YFSETQ. The CDR3 spells CASSLMLAGTSNEQFF.

This chain links TRBV14 with TRBJ2-1; TCRdb lists TRBD1, though no DNA is available to test this call. Germline V gives CDR1 SGHDN, CDR2 FVKESK. The CDR3 has 18 amino acids. CDR3 protein: CASSQDPHLMTVYNEQFF.

The chain has TRBV12-3 or TRBV12-4 and TRBJ1-2; TCRdb indicates TRBD1, and absent DNA this call remains unverified. The CDR3 sequence is 16 residues long. The CDR3 sequence is CASSLHRGLGGYGYTF.

The chain employs TRBV5-1 and TRBJ2-5; checking the TCRdb D call of TRBD1 is not possible without DNA. CDR1 is SGHRS and CDR2 is YFSETQ in the germline V gene. The length of the CDR3 is 17 residues. The CDR3 sequence is CASSLAHGGSPLETQYF.

This chain uses TRBV24-1 with TRBJ2-5; TCRdb's D call of TRBD1 is untestable without DNA. Germline V CDR1 and CDR2: KGHDR, SFDVKD. This CDR3 has 16 residues. The CDR3 sequence: CATSDQTGTAQETQYF.

The V and J genes are TRBV5-1 and TRBJ1-4; the D gene TCRdb calls, TRBD1, cannot be checked with no DNA. Germline V gives CDR1 SGHRS, CDR2 YFSETQ. The CDR3 length is 17 residues. CDR3 sequence: CASSPGGGTGLREKLFF. The variable domain in full, with the rest retrieved from reference TRBV5-1 and TRBJ1-4, is KAGVTQTPRYLIKTRGQQVTLSCSPISGHRSVSWYQQTPGQGLQFLFEYFSETQRNKGNFPGRFSGRQFSNSRSEMNVSTLELGDSALYLCASSPGGGTGLREKLFFGSGTQLSVL.

The chain is built from TRBV5-1 and TRBJ1-2; TCRdb's assignment of TRBD1 cannot be checked, as there is no DNA. This CDR3 contains 15 residues. Germline lookup yields CDR1 SGHRS and CDR2 YFSETQ. The CDR3 spells CASSLVDRVDPGYTF.